This TCR beta chain appears in the sequencing data of a study of CD8 T cells in ankylosing spondylitis. Regarding the study as a whole: In ankylosing spondylitis patients, matched synovial fluid reportedly showed significant enrichment of disease-linked clones.

Remarks on this clonotype: Its cognate antigen is unknown.

Molecular-barcoded quantitative 5'-RACE produced these TCR beta libraries. TCRdb analysed the 5' RACE reads with MiXCR anew, one entry per CDR3 protein. The sample records 270,000 or so distinct CDR3 sequences, roughly 18% being singletons. CDR1 and CDR2 (germline): SEHNR, FQNEAQ (reference sequence). The J segment lost 2 bases and the V segment lost 3 bases, leaving 9 bases of the junction unmatched. The CDR3 is 16 residues long. Sequencing was carried out using blood, either unsorted or a sorted T cell fraction (not recorded which). The clonotype comes from a male donor with ankylosing spondylitis or in good health (not recorded which). The V call is TRBV7-9, the J call TRBJ1-1; 7 positions agree with TRBD1. The CDR3 coding sequence is TGTGCCAGCAGCTTCCCTGACAGGGCGGTTAACACTGAAGCTTTCTTT. This codes for CASSFPDRAVNTEAFF.